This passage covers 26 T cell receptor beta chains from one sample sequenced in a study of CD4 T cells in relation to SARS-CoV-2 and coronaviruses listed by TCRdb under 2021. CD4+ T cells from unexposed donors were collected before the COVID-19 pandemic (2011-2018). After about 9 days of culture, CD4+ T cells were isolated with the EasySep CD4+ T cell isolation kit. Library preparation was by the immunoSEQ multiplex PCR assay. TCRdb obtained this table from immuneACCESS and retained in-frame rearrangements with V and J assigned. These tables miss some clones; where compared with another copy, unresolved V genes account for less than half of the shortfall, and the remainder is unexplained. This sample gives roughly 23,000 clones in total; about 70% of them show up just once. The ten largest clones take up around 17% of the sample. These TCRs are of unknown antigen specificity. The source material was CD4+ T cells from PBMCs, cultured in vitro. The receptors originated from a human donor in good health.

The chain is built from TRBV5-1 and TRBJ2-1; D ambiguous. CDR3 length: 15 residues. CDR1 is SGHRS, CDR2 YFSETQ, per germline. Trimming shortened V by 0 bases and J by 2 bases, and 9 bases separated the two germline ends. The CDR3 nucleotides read TGCGCCAGCAGCTTGGGCACTACGCCCTACAATGAGCAGTTCTTC. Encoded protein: CASSLGTTPYNEQFF.

For the CDR3, the DNA is TGTGCCAGTAGTGGAGGGGCGCAGAATGAGCAGTTCTTC. Residues: CASSGGAQNEQFF. The chain combines TRBV19 with TRBJ2-1; D may be TRBD2 (6 bases). Germline V gene data show CDR1 as LNHDA and CDR2 as SQIVND (reference sequence). Trimming took off 5 bases at V and 7 bases at J, with 12 bases between the two ends. This CDR3 contains 13 residues.

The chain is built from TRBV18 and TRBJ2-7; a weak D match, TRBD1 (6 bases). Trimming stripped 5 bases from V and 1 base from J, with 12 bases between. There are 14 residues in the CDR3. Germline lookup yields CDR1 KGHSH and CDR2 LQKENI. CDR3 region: CASSSKDSSYEQYF. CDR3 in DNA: TGTGCCAGCTCATCTAAGGACAGTTCCTACGAGCAGTACTTC.

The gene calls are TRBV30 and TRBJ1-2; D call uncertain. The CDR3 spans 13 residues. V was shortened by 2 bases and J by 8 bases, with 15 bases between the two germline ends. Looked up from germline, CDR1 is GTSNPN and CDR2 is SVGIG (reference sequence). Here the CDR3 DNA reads TGTGCCTGGAGTCCCGGTGGAGGGTCGGGCTACACCTTC. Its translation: CAWSPGGGSGYTF.

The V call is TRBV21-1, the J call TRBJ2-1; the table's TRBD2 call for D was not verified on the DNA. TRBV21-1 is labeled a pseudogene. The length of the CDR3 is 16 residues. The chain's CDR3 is CASSKDRDGVYNEQFF. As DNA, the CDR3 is TGTGCCAGCAGCAAAGACCGGGATGGGGTTTACAATGAGCAGTTCTTC.

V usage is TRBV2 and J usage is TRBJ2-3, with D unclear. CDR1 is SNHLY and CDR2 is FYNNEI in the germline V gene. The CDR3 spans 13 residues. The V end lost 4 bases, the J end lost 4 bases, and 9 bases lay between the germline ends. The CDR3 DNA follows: TGTGCCAGCAGTGCGTCTAGGGCAGATACGCAGTATTTT. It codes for CASSASRADTQYF.

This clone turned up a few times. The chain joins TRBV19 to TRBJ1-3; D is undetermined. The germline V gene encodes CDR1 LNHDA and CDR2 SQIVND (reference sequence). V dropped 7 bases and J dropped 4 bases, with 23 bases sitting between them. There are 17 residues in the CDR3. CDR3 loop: CASTLTRPRATGNTIYF. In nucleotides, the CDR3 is TGTGCCAGTACCCTGACCCGGCCCCGGGCCACCGGAAACACCATATATTTT.

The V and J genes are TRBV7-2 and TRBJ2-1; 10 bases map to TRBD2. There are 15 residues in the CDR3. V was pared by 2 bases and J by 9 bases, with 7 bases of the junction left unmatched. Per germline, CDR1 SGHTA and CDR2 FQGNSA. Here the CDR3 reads CASSLSSSGSGEQFF. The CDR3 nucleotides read TGTGCCAGCAGCTTATCTTCTAGCGGGAGCGGTGAGCAGTTCTTC.

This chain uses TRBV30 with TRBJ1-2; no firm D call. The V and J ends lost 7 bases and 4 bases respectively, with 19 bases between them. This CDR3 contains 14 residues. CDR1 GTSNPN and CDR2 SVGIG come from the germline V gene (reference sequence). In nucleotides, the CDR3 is TGTGCCTCCGACTACACCCCCGTGGCCTATGGCTACACCTTC. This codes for CASDYTPVAYGYTF. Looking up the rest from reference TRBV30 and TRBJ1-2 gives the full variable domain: SQTIHQWPATLVQPVGSPLSLECTVEGTSNPNLYWYRQAAGRGLQLLFYSVGIGQISSEVPQNLSASRPQDRQFILSSKKLLLSDSGFYLCASDYTPVAYGYTFGSGTRLTVV.

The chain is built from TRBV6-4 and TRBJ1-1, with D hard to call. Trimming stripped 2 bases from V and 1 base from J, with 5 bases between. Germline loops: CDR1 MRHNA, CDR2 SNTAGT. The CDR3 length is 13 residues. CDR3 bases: TGTGCCAGCAGTGACAGGGAGAACACTGAAGCTTTCTTT. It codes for CASSDRENTEAFF.

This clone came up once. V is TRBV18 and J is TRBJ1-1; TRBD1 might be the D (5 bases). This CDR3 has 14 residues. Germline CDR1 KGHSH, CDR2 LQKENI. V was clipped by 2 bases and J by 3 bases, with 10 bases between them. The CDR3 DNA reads TGTGCCAGCTCACCATCGGGGGACGACACTGAAGCTTTCTTT. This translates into CASSPSGDDTEAFF.

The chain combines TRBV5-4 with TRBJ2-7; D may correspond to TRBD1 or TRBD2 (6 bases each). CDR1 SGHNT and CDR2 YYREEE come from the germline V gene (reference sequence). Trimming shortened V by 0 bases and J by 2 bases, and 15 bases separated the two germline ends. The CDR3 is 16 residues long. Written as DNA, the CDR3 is TGTGCCAGCAGCTTGGGGGGGGCGATCAGCCCCTACGAGCAGTACTTC. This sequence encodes CASSLGGAISPYEQYF. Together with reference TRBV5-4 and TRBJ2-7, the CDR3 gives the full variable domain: ETGVTQSPTHLIKTRGQQVTLRCSSQSGHNTVSWYQQALGQGPQFIFQYYREEENGRGNFPPRFSGLQFPNYSSELNVNALELDDSALYLCASSLGGAISPYEQYFGPGTRLTVT.

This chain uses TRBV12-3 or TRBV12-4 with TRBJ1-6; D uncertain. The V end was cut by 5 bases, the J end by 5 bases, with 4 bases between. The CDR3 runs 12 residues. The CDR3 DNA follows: TGTGCCAGCAGTCAAGATAATTCACCCCTCCACTTT. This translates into CASSQDNSPLHF.

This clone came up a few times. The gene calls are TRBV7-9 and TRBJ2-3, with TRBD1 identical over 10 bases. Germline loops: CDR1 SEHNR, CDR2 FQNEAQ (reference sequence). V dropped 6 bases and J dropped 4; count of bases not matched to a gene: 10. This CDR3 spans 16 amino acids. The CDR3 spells CASSLGDRGLSDTQYF. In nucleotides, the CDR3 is TGTGCCAGCAGTCTAGGGGACAGGGGTTTGTCAGATACGCAGTATTTT.

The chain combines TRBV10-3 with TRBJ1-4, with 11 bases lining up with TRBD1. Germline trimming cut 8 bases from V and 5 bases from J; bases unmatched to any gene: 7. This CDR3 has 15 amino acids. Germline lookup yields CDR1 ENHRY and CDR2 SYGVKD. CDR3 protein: CAIGGQGGTNEKLFF. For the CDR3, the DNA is TGTGCCATCGGGGGACAGGGGGGTACGAATGAAAAACTGTTTTTT.

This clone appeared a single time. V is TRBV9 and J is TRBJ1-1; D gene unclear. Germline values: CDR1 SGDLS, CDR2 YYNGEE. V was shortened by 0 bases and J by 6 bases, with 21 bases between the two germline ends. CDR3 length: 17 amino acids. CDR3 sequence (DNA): TGTGCCAGCAGCGTAGGAGGTCCGGGGATAGGGATCGCTGAAGCTTTCTTT. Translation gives CASSVGGPGIGIAEAFF.

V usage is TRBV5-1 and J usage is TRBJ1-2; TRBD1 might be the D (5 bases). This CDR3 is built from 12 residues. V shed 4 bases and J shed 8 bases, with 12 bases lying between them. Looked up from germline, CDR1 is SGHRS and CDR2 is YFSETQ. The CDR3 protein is CASSASGLGYTF. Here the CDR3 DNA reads TGCGCCAGCAGCGCGTCGGGGCTCGGCTACACCTTC.

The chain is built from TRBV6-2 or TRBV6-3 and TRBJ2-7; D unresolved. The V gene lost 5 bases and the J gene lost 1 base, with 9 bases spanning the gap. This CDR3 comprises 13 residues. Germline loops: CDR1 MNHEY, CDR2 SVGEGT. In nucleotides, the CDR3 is TGTGCCAGCAGTGTCACTGGATCCTACGAGCAGTACTTC. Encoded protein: CASSVTGSYEQYF.

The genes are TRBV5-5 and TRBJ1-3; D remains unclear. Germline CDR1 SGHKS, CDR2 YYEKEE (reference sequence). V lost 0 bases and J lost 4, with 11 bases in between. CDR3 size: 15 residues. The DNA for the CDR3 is TGTGCCAGCAGCTTGGACCCTGGACCGGGAAACACCATATATTTT. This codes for CASSLDPGPGNTIYF.

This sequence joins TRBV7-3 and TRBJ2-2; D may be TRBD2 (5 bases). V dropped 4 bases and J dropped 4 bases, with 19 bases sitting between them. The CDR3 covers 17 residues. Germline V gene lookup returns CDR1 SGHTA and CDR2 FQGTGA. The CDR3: CASSSTRIAVGTGELFF. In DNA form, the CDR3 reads TGTGCCAGCAGCTCAACTAGAATTGCTGTTGGCACCGGGGAGCTGTTTTTT.

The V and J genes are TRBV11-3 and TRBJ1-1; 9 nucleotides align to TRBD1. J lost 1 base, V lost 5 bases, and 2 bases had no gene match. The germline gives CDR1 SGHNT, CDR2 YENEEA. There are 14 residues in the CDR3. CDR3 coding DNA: TGTGCCAGCAGCCGGGGACAGGGGAACACTGAAGCTTTCTTT. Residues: CASSRGQGNTEAFF.

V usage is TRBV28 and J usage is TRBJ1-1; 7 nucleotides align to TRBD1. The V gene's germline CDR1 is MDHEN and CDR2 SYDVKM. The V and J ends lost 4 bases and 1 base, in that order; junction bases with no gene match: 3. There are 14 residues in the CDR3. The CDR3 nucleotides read TGTGCCAGCAGTTCGACAGGGACGAACACTGAAGCTTTCTTT. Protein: CASSSTGTNTEAFF.

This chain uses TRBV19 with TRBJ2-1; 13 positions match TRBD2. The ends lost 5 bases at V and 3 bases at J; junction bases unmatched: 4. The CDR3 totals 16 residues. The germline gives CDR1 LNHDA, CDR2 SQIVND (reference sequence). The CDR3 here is CASSDRLAGGYNEQFF. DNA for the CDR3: TGTGCCAGTAGTGACAGACTAGCGGGAGGCTACAATGAGCAGTTCTTC.

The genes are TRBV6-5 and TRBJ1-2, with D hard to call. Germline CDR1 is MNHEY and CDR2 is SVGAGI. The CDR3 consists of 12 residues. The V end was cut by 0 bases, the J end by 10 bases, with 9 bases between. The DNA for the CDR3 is TGTGCCAGCAGTTACTCGAGAGAGGTCTACACCTTC. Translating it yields CASSYSREVYTF.

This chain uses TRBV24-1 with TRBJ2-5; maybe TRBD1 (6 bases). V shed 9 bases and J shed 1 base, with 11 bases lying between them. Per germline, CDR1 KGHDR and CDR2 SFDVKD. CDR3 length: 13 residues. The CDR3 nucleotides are TGTGCCACCCGGACAGAAACCCAAGAGACCCAGTACTTC. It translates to CATRTETQETQYF.

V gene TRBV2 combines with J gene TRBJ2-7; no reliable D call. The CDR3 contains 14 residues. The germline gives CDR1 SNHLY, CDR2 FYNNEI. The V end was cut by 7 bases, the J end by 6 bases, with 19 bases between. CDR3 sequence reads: CASNSITVFGEQYF. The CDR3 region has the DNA TGTGCCAGCAATTCTATTACAGTTTTCGGCGAGCAGTACTTC.